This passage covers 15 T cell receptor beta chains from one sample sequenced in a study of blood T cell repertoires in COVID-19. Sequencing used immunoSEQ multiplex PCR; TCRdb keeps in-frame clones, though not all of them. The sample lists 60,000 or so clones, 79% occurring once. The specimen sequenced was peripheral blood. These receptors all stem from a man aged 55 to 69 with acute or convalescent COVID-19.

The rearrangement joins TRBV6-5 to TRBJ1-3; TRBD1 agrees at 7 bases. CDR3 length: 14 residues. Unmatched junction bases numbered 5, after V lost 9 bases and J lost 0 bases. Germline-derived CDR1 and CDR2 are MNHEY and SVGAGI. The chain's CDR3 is CASKGQISGNTIYF. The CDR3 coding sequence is TGTGCCAGTAAGGGACAGATCTCTGGAAACACCATATATTTT.

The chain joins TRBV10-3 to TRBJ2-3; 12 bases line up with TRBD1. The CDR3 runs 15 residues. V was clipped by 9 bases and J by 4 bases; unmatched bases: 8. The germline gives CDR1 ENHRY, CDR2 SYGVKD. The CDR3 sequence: CAIKTGTGGADTQYF. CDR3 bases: TGTGCCATTAAAACCGGGACAGGGGGCGCAGATACGCAGTATTTT.

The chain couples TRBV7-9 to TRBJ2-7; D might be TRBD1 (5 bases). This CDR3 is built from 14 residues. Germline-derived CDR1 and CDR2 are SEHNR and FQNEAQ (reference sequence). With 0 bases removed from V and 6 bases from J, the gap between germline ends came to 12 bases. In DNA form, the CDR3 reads TGTGCCAGCAGCTTAGCGGAGATAGGGGTCGAGCAGTACTTC. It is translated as CASSLAEIGVEQYF.

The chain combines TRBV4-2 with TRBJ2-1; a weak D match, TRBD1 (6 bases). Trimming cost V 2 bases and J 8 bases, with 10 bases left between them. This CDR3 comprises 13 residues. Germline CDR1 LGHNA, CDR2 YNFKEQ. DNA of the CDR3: TGTGCCAGCAGCCAACAGGGGTGGGATGAGCAGTTCTTC. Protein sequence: CASSQQGWDEQFF.

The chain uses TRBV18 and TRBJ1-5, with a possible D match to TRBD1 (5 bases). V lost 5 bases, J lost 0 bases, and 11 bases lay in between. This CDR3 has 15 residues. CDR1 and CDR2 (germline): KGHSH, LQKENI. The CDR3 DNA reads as TGTGCCAGCTCATCGGACACTGGTAGCAATCAGCCCCAGCATTTT. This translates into CASSSDTGSNQPQHF.

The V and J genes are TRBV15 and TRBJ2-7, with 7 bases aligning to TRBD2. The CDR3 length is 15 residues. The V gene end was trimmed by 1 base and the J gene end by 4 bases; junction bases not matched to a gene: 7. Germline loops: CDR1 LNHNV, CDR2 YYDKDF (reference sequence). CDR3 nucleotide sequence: TGTGCCACCAGCAGAGGGCTAGCGGTTGGGTACGAGCAGTACTTC. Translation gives CATSRGLAVGYEQYF.

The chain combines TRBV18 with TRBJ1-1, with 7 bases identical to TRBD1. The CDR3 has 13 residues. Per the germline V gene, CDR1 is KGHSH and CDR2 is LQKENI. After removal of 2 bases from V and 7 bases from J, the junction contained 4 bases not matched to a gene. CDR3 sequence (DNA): TGTGCCAGCTCACCAAACCGGGACAGTGAAGCTTTCTTT. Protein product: CASSPNRDSEAFF.

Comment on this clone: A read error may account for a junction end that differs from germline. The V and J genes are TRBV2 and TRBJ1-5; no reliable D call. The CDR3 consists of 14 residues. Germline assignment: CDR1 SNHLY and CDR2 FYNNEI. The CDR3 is CASREDLNYQPQHF. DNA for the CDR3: TGTGCCAGCAGAGAAGACCTAAACTATCAGCCCCAGCATTTT.

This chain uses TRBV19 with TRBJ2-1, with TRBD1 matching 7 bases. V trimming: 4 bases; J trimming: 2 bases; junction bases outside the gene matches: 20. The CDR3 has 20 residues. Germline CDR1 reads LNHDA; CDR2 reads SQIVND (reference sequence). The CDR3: CASSRGLQGRRFGAYNEQFF. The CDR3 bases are TGTGCCAGTAGTAGGGGTTTACAGGGGCGCAGGTTTGGGGCCTACAATGAGCAGTTCTTC.

The CDR3 nucleotides read TGTGCCACCAGTTTAGCGGGGGGCTCCTACGAGCAGTACTTC. This translates into CATSLAGGSYEQYF. This rearrangement joins TRBV24-1 to TRBJ2-7, with 10 bases fitting TRBD2. The germline V gene encodes CDR1 KGHDR and CDR2 SFDVKD. CDR3 length: 14 amino acids. Trimming took 6 bases from V and 0 from J; bases not matched to a gene: 1.

The CDR3: CASSQHADTQYF. DNA for the CDR3: TGTGCCAGTAGCCAACACGCAGATACGCAGTATTTT. The chain employs TRBV19 and TRBJ2-3; no definite D call. The CDR3 has 12 amino acids. Germline CDR1 and CDR2: LNHDA and SQIVND (reference sequence). Trimming pared 6 bases from V and 4 bases from J, leaving 8 bases between.

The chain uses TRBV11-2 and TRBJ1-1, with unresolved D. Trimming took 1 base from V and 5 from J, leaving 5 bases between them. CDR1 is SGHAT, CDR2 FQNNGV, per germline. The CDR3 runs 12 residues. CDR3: CASSLVSTEAFF. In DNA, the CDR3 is TGTGCCAGCAGCTTAGTTAGTACTGAAGCTTTCTTT.

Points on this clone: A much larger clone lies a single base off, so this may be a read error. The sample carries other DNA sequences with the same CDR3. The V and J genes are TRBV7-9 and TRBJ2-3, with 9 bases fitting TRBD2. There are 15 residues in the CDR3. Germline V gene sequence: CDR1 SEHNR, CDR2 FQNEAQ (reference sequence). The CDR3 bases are TGTGCCAGCAGCTCCCTAGCGGGGCCCACAGATACGCAATATTTT. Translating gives CASSSLAGPTDTQYF. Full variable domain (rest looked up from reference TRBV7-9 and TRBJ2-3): DTGVSQNPRHKITKRGQNVTFRCDPISEHNRLYWYRQTLGQGPEFLTYFQNEAQLEKSRLLSDRFSAERPKGSFSTLEIQRTEQGDSAMYLCASSSLAGPTDTQYFGPGTRLTVL.

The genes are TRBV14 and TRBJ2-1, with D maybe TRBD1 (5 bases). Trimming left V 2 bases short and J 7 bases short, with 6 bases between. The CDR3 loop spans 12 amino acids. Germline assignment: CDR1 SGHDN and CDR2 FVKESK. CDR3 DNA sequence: TGTGCCAGCAGCCAATACAGGAATGAGCAGTTCTTC. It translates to CASSQYRNEQFF.

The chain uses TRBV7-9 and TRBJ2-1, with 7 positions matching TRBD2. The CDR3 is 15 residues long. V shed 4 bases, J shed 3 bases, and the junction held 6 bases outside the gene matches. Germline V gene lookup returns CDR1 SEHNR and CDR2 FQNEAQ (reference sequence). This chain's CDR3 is CASSSRTSSYNEQFF. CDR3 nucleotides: TGTGCCAGCAGCTCTCGGACTAGTAGCTACAATGAGCAGTTCTTC.